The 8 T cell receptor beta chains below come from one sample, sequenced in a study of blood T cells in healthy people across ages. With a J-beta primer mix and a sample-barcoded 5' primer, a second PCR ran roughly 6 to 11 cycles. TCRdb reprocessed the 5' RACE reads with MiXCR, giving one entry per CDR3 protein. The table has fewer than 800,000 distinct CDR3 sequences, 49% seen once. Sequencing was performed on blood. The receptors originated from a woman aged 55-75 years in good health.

Here the CDR3 reads CASNSERADEQYF. The DNA of the CDR3 is TGTGCCAGCAATAGTGAGAGGGCAGACGAGCAGTACTTC. The gene calls are TRBV12-3 or TRBV12-4 and TRBJ2-5; perhaps TRBD2 as D (5 bases). The J call is in doubt because the DNA end fits TRBJ2-7 better. The CDR3 is 13 amino acids.

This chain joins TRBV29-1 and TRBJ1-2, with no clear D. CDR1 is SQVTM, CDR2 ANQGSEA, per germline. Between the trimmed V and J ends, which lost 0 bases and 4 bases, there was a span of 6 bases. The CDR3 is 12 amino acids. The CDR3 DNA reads TGCAGCGTTGAAGATCCTGGCTATGGCTACACCTTC. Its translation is CSVEDPGYGYTF.

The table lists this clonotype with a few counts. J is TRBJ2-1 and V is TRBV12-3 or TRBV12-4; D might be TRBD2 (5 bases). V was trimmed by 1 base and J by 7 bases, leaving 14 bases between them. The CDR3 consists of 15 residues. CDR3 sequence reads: CASSLGAGRLNEQFF. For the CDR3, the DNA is TGTGCCAGCAGTTTAGGGGCGGGCCGACTAAATGAGCAGTTCTTC.

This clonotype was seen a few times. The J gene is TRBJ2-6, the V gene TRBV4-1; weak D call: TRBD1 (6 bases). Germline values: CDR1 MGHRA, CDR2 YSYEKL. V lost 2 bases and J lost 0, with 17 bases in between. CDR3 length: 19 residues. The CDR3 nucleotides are TGCGCCAGCAGCCAACCCCTTCGGGACAAGAGCTCTGGGGCCAACGTCCTGACTTTC. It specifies CASSQPLRDKSSGANVLTF.

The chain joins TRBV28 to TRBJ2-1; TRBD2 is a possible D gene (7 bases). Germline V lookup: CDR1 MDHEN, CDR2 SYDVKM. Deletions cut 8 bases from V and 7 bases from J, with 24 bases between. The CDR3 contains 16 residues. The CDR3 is CASGAGAAIPWNEQFF. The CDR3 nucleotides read TGTGCCAGCGGCGCGGGGGCAGCCATTCCCTGGAATGAGCAGTTCTTC.

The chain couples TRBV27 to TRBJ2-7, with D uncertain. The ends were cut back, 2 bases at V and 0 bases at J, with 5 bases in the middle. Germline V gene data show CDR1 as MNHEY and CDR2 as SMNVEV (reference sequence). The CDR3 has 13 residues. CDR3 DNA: TGTGCCAGCAGTTTACAGTACTCCTACGAGCAGTACTTC. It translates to CASSLQYSYEQYF.

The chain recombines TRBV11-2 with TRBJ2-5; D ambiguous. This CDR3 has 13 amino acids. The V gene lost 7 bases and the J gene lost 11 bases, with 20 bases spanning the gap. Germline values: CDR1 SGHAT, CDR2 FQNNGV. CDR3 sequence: CASTPLNIPQQYF. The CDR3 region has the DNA TGTGCCAGCACCCCTCTGAACATTCCCCAGCAGTACTTC. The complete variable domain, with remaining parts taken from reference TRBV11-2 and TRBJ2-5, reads EAGVAQSPRYKIIEKRQSVAFWCNPISGHATLYWYQQILGQGPKLLIQFQNNGVVDDSQLPKDRFSAERLKGVDSTLKIQPAKLEDSAVYLCASTPLNIPQQYFGPGTRLLVL.

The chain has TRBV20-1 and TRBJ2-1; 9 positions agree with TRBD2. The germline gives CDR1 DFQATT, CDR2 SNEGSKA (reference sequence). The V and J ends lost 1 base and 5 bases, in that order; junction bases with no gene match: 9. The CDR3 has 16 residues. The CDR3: CSARGLAGRINNEQFF. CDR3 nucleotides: TGCAGTGCTAGAGGGCTAGCGGGAAGGATAAACAATGAGCAGTTCTTC.